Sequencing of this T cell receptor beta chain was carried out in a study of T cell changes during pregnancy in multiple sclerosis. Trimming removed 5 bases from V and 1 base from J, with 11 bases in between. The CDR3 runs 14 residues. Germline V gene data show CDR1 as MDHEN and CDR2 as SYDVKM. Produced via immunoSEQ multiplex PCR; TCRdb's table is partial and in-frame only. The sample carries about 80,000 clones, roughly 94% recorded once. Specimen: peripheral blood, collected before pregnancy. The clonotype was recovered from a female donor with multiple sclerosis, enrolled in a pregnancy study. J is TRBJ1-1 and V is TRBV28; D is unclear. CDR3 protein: CASSRAQWNTEAFF. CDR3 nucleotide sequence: TGTGCCAGCAGTCGTGCTCAGTGGAACACTGAAGCTTTCTTT.